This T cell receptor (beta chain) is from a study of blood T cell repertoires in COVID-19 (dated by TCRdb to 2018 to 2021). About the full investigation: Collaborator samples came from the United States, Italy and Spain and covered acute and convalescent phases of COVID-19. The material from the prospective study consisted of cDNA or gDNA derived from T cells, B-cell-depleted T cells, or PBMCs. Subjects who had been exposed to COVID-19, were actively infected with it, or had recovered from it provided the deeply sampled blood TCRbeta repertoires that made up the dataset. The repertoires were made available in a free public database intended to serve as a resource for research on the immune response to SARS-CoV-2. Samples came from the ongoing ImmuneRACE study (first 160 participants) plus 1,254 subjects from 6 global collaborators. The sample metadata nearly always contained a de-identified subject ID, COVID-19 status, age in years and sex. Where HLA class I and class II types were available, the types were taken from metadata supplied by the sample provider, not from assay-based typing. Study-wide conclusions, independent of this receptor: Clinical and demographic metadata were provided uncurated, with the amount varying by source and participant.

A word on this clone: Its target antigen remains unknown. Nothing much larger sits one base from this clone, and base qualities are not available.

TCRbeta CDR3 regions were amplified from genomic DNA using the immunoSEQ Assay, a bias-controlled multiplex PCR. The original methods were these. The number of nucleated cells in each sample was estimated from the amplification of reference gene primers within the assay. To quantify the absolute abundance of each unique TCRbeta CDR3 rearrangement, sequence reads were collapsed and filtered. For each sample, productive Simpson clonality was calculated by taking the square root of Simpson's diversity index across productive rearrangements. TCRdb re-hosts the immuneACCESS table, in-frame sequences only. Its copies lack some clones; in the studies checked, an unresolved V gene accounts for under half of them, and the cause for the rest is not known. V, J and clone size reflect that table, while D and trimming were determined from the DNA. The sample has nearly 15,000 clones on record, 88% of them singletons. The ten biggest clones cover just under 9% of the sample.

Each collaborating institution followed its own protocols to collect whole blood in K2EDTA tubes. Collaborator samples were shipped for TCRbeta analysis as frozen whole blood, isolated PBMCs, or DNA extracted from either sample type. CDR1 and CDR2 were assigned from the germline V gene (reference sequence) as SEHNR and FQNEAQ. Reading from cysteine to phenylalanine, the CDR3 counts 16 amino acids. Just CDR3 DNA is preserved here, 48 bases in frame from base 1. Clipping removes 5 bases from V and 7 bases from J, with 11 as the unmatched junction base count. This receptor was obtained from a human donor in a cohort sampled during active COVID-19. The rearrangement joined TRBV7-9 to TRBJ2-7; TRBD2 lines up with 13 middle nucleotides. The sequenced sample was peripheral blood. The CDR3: CASSPERLAGGWEQYF. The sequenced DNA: TGTGCCAGCAGCCCAGAACGACTAGCGGGAGGATGGGAGCAGTACTTC.